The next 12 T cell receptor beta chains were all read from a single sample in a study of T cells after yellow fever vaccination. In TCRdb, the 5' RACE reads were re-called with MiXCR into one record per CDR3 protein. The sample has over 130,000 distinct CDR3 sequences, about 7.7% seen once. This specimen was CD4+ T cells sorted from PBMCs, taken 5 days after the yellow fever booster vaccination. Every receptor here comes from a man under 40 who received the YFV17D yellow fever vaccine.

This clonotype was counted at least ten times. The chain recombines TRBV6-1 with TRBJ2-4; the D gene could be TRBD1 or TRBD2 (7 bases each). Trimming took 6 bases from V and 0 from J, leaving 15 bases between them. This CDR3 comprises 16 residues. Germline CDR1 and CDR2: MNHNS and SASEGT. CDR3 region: CASRPRGGLAKNIQYF. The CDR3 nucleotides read TGTGCCAGCAGGCCCAGGGGGGGGCTAGCCAAAAACATTCAGTACTTC.

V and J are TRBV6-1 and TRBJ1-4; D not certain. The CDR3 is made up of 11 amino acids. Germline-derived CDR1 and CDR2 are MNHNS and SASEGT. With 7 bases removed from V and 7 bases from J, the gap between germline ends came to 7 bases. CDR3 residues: CASKEGEKLFF. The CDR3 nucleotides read TGTGCCAGCAAAGAGGGTGAAAAACTGTTTTTT.

The CDR3 DNA follows: TGCAGTGCTAGAGATCTAACTAGCGGGAGTAAGGGTGAGCAGTTCTTC. Its protein is CSARDLTSGSKGEQFF. This chain uses TRBV20-1 with TRBJ2-1; TRBD2 aligns across 11 bases. Germline CDR1 DFQATT, CDR2 SNEGSKA (reference sequence). This CDR3 has 16 residues. V dropped 0 bases and J dropped 9; count of bases not matched to a gene: 10.

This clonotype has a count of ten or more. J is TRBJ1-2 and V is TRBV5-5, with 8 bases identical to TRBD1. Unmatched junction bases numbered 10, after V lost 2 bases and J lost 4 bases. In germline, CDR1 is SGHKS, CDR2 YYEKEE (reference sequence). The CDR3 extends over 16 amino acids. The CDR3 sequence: CASSLWGQGAAYGYTF. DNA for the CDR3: TGTGCCAGCAGCTTATGGGGGCAGGGGGCCGCCTATGGCTACACCTTC.

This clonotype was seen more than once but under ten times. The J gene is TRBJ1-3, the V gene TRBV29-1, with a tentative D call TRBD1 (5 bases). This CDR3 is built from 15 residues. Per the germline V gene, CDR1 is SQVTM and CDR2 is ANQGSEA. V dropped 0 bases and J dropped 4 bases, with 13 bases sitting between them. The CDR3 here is CSVEDFKGLGNTIYF. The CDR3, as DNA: TGCAGCGTTGAAGATTTCAAGGGGCTGGGAAACACCATATATTTT.

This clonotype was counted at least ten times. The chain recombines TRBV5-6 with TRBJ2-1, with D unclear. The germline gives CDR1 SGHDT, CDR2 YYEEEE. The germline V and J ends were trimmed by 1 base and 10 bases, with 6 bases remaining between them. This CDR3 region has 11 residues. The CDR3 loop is CASSLSIEQFF. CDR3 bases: TGTGCCAGCAGCTTGAGTATCGAGCAGTTCTTC. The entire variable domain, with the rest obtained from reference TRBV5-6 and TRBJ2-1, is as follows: DAGVTQSPTHLIKTRGQQVTLRCSPKSGHDTVSWYQQALGQGPQFIFQYYEEEERQRGNFPDRFSGHQFPNYSSELNVNALLLGDSALYLCASSLSIEQFFGPGTRLTVL.

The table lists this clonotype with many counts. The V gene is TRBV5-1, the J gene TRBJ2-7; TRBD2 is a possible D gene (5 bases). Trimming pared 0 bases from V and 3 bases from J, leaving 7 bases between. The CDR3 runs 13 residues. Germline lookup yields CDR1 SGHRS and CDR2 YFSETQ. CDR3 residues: CASSLGGFYEQYF. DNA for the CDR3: TGCGCCAGCAGCTTGGGCGGGTTCTACGAGCAGTACTTC. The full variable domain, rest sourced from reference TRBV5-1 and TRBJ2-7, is KAGVTQTPRYLIKTRGQQVTLSCSPISGHRSVSWYQQTPGQGLQFLFEYFSETQRNKGNFPGRFSGRQFSNSRSEMNVSTLELGDSALYLCASSLGGFYEQYFGPGTRLTVT.

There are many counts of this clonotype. The CDR3 sequence is CASSHGTGGHGYTF. The DNA for the CDR3 is TGCGCCAGCAGCCACGGGACAGGGGGCCATGGCTACACCTTC. The chain has TRBV4-3 and TRBJ1-2; 12 nucleotides match TRBD1. This CDR3 comprises 14 residues. Germline V lookup: CDR1 LGHNA, CDR2 YSLEER. Germline trimming cut 3 bases from V and 6 bases from J; bases unmatched to any gene: 2.

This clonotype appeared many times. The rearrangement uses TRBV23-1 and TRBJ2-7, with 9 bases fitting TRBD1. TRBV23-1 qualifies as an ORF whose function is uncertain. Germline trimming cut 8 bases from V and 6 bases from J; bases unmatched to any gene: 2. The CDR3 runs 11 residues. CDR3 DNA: TGCGCCAGCGGGACAGGGCCCGAGCAGTACTTC. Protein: CASGTGPEQYF.

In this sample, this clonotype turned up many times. CDR3 sequence reads: CSVAARNTEAFF. The CDR3 region has the DNA TGCAGCGTTGCAGCACGGAACACTGAAGCTTTCTTT. The chain uses TRBV29-1 and TRBJ1-1, with D uncertain. Deletions cut 4 bases from V and 1 base from J, with 7 bases between. From germline, CDR1 is SQVTM and CDR2 ANQGSEA. This CDR3 is 12 amino acids long.

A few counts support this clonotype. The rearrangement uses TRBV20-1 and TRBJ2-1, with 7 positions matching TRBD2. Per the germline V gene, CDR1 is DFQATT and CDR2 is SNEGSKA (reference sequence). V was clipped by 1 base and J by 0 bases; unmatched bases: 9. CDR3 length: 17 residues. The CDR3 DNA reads TGCAGTGCTAGAGTTTCTAGCGGAGGGAGCTCCTACAATGAGCAGTTCTTC. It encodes CSARVSSGGSSYNEQFF.

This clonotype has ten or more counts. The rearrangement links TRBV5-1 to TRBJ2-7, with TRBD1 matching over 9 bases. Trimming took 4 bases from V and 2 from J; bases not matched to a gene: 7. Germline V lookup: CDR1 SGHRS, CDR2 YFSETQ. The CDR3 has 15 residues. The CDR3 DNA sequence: TGCGCCAGCAGCAGCGGGGACAGGGCGACCTACGAGCAGTACTTC. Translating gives CASSSGDRATYEQYF.